This T cell receptor beta chain emerged from a study of tumor-infiltrating lymphocytes in oesophageal squamous cell carcinoma. TCRdb reprocessed the PCR reads via MiXCR and lists one record per CDR3 protein. The table records 15,000 to 20,000 distinct CDR3 sequences, roughly 40% of them present only once. The clonotype was recovered from a female donor with esophageal squamous cell carcinoma. The sequencing input was normal esophageal tissue next to the tumor.

The CDR3 DNA follows: TGTGCCAGCAGTTACTCGGGTGGGTGGGAGACCCAGTACTTC. This sequence encodes CASSYSGGWETQYF. The chain couples TRBV6-6 to TRBJ2-4; D is uncertain. TRBJ2-5 matches the DNA end more closely, so the J call is doubtful. The V gene's germline CDR1 is MNHNY and CDR2 SVGAGI (reference sequence). The CDR3 covers 14 residues.